The T cell receptor beta chain described here comes from a study of metastatic and nonmetastatic thyroid tumors (dated by TCRdb to about 2020). For the wider study: Repertoires from peripheral blood and from tumor or nodule tissue samples of malignant and benign thyroid patients were compared. Paper-wide results and their limitations: In both blood and tumor samples, TCR beta diversity was reported to be significantly higher in malignant tumors than in benign nodules.

Taken from the germline V gene, the CDR1 and CDR2 loops are SGHAT and FQNNGV. Including the terminal cysteine and phenylalanine, the CDR3 comprises 14 residues. Only CDR3 DNA is held: 42 bases, read in frame from base 1. The V and J ends are trimmed by 5 bases and 7 bases, leaving 17 bases between them. Receptor libraries were prepared by PCR. Instrument used: Illumina HiSeq 4000. High-throughput sequencing was used to profile the TCR beta-chain CDR3 region of each patient. The published analysis was carried out like this. A classifier to discriminate distant-metastatic papillary thyroid cancer patients was built from CDR3 differences across clinicopathological groups. The Shannon index was used to measure repertoire diversity, and the Morisita-Horn index was used to measure how similar tumor and blood repertoires were. Through fastp at Q25 and MiXCR, TCRdb rebuilt clones from the public reads, retaining in-frame beta chains. Clone size and V and J calls follow TCRdb, not the original study. The sample table contains some 33,000 clones; only one count was recorded for 20% to 25% of them. Less than 4% of the sample is held by the ten biggest clonotypes.

No treatment had been received by any patient before thyroid surgery. Using T-cell receptor beta sequencing, the researchers looked back retrospectively at clinical samples from patients, gathered between about 2012 and 2018. To note about this clone: Its antigen remains undetermined. The sample holds no much larger clone one base away, and base qualities are not on file.

The chain employs TRBV11-2 and TRBJ1-1; no D gene can be assigned with confidence. This sequence was found in a male donor with papillary thyroid cancer or a benign thyroid nodule (not recorded which). Some clones in this sample may be carry-over from other donors' samples. Sequencing was done on a sample of tumor tissue. This receptor carries the CDR3 CASSPVGPSVEAFF. At the DNA level, the sequence is TGTGCCAGCAGCCCCGTCGGACCCAGCGTTGAAGCTTTCTTT.